The rows below give T cell receptor beta chains drawn from one sample of a study of T cell responses to AZD1222 COVID-19 vaccine. The repertoire was sequenced with immunoSEQ multiplex PCR; TCRdb's copy has only in-frame clones and lacks some. The sample contains over 100,000 clones, roughly 93% of which appear only once. Material: peripheral blood, obtained 28 days after the second AZD1222 dose. The receptors here all came from an adult who received the AZD1222 COVID-19 vaccine. Both conserved end residues are trimmed from each CDR3. Fields, in order: D gene, V gene, clone size, J gene, CDR3 protein. A D gene is named only where the DNA matches it firmly. Only some rows state a clone size, as once, few, many or a class for expanded clones.

NA,TRBV2,NA,TRBJ2-2,ASSEAFSRAGELF
TRBD2,TRBV5-4,NA,TRBJ2-1,ASSGGLAGSYNEQF
TRBD2,TRBV7-8,once,TRBJ2-2,ASKGTTTGTSGRPGSYGELF
TRBD2,TRBV9,NA,TRBJ2-1,ASSVMASGIGEQF
NA,TRBV7-9,NA,TRBJ2-1,ASSHEGGHYNEQF
TRBD1,TRBV6-5,NA,TRBJ1-1,ASSPGQAEAF
TRBD1,TRBV27,NA,TRBJ2-1,ASSKFSRSDRAADEQF
TRBD1,TRBV28,NA,TRBJ2-7,ASSSTGGTYEQY
NA,TRBV20-1,NA,TRBJ1-5,SASSGAGDQPQH
TRBD2,TRBV9,NA,TRBJ2-7,ASSVGASGSYEQY
NA,TRBV7-9,NA,TRBJ2-7,ASSLEKGQY
NA,TRBV2,NA,TRBJ2-7,ASSGRWAAVSYEQY
NA,TRBV19,NA,TRBJ2-2,ASSIRGAALAGELF
NA,TRBV15,NA,TRBJ2-5,ATSRGERGSGETQY
NA,TRBV5-6,once,TRBJ1-1,ASSLWIGGFTEAF
NA,TRBV10-3,NA,TRBJ2-2,AISQDAANTGELF
TRBD2,TRBV5-1,NA,TRBJ2-6,ASSIAGGGSGANVLT
TRBD1,TRBV15,NA,TRBJ2-7,ATSAPGTGTYEQY
NA,TRBV7-3,NA,TRBJ2-3,ASSPPTTDTQY
NA,TRBV19,few,TRBJ1-3,ASSILSSGNTIY
NA,TRBV3-1/TRBV3-2,NA,TRBJ2-1,ASSQDPPGSYNEQF
NA,TRBV19,NA,TRBJ2-7,ASSAPPGQPGSYEQY
NA,TRBV6-1,NA,TRBJ1-2,ASSEAMAGGYT
NA,TRBV2,NA,TRBJ1-2,ASILDSFYGYT
NA,TRBV5-6,NA,TRBJ1-1,ASTFHERGGLAF
NA,TRBV25-1,NA,TRBJ1-2,ASREYYGYT
NA,TRBV3-1/TRBV3-2,NA,TRBJ1-2,ASTPGSTRSGYT
NA,TRBV19,NA,TRBJ2-5,ASSTRGAQTQY
NA,TRBV5-1,once,TRBJ2-2,ASSLGTTTGELF
TRBD1,TRBV2,NA,TRBJ2-2,ASYGQANTGELF
NA,TRBV3-1/TRBV3-2,NA,TRBJ2-3,ASSHTDIPDTQY
NA,TRBV27,NA,TRBJ1-1,ASRLEGRTEAF
NA,TRBV29-1,NA,TRBJ1-3,SVDDRASGNTIY
NA,TRBV27,NA,TRBJ2-1,ASSFLAENNEQF
NA,TRBV6-4,once,TRBJ1-2,ASSKGMGYGYT
TRBD2,TRBV5-6,NA,TRBJ2-1,ASSRPGLAGGEQF
NA,TRBV28,NA,TRBJ2-7,ASSLQGYEQY
NA,TRBV5-4,once,TRBJ1-1,ASSLDSRNAF
NA,TRBV5-1,once,TRBJ1-5,ASSWGSQPQH
NA,TRBV5-1,once,TRBJ2-3,ASSSPDSTDTQY
TRBD1,TRBV18,NA,TRBJ2-1,ASSPVGSGTGNNEQF
TRBD2,TRBV28,NA,TRBJ2-7,ASSLPGGLYEQY
TRBD2,TRBV6-5,once,TRBJ2-1,ASGGLAGVRDEQF
NA,TRBV5-1,NA,TRBJ1-3,ASSPEGRRSGNTIY
NA,TRBV5-4,once,TRBJ2-5,ASGTPQETQY
NA,TRBV4-1,NA,TRBJ2-7,ASSQLYGYEQY
NA,TRBV4-2,NA,TRBJ2-5,ASSQSRGGGETQY
NA,TRBV7-8,NA,TRBJ2-4,ASSLNLKNIQY
NA,TRBV29-1,NA,TRBJ1-4,SVKDSREKLF